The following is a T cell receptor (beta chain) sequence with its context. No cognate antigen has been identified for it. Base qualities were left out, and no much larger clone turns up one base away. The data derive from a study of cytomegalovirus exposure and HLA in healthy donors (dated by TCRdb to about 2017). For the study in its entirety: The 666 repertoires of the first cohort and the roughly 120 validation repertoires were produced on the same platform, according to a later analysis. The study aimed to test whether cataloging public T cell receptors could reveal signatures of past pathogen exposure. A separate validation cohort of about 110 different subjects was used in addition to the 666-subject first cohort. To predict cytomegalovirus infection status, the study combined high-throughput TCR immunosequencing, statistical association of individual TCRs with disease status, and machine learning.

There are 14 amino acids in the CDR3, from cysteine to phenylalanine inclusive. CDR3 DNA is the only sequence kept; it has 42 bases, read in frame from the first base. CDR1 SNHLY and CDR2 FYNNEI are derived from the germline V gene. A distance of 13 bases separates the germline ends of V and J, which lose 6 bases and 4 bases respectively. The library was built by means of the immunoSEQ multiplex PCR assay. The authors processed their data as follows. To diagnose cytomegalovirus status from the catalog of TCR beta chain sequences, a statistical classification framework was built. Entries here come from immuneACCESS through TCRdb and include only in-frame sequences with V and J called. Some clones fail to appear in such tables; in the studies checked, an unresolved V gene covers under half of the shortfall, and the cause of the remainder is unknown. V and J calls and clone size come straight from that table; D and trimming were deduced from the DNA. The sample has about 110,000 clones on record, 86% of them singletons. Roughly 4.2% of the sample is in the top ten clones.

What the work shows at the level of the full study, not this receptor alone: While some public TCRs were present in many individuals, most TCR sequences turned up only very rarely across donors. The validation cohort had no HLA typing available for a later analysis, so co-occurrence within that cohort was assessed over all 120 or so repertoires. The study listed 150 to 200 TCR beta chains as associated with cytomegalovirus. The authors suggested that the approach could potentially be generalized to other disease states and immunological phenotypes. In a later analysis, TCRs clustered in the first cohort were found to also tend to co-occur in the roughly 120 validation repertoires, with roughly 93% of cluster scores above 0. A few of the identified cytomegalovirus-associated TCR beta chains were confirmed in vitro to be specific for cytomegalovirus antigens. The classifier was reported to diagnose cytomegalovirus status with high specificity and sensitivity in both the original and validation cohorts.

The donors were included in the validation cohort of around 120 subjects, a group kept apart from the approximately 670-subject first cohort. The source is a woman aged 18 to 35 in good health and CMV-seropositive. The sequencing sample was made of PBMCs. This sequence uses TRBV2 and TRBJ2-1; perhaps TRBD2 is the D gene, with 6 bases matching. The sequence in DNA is TGTGCCAGCAGAACCGGGACTTATTACAATGAGCAGTTCTTC. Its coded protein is CASRTGTYYNEQFF.